This TCR beta chain was observed in a study of PD-L1 blockade in urothelial cancer. Sample time point: peripheral blood 6 weeks after treatment start. The assay was immunoSEQ multiplex PCR, and TCRdb's table has in-frame clones only and misses some. Among around 48,000 clones, approximately 83% were seen once, and the ten largest hold 8% to 13%. Germline CDR1 MNHNY, CDR2 SVGAGI (reference sequence). CDR3 size: 14 residues. The V segment lost 2 bases and the J segment 7 bases; nucleotides outside the gene matches: 6. The genes are TRBV6-6 and TRBJ1-2; 8 bases map to TRBD1. The sequence came from a man in his sixties with urothelial cancer. The sequenced sample was PBMCs, obtained around atezolizumab (anti-PD-L1) treatment. The CDR3 spells CASSYAGQDLGYTF. The CDR3 DNA sequence: TGTGCCAGCAGTTACGCGGGACAGGATCTTGGCTACACCTTC.